This is a list of T cell receptor beta chains from one sample in a study of beta chain features in type 1 diabetes. TCRdb keeps only in-frame clones here, not all; method: immunoSEQ multiplex PCR. This sample carries some 220,000 clones, roughly 10% of them seen once, and the ten largest clones take 1% to 1.5%. What was sequenced was central memory CD4+ T cells from blood. Every receptor here comes from a man between 18 and 35 years old in good health. The CDR3 runs from the conserved cysteine through the conserved F or W. D genes are given only for firm matches. For some rows the clone size is stated as once, few or many, or as a class when expanded; others skip it.

size	D	J	V	DNA	CDR3
NA	NA	TRBJ1-4	TRBV2	TGTGCCAGCAGTCCCCGGACAGCCTTCCCCGGTGAAAAACTGTTTTTT	CASSPRTAFPGEKLFF
few	TRBD2	TRBJ2-7	TRBV5-1	TGCGCCAGCAGCAAGATAGCTAGCGGGAGACCCAACGAGCAGTACTTC	CASSKIASGRPNEQYF
NA	NA	TRBJ2-5	TRBV11-2	TGTGCCAGCAGCTCCGCCGAGACCCAGTACTTC	CASSSAETQYF
few	TRBD2	TRBJ2-7	TRBV6-5	TGTGCCAGCAGTTCCTGGACTAGCGGCTACGAGCAGTACTTC	CASSSWTSGYEQYF
few	TRBD1	TRBJ1-4	TRBV30	TGTGCCTGGAGTGTATTGGGGACAGCTAATGAAAAACTGTTTTTT	CAWSVLGTANEKLFF
NA	NA	TRBJ2-7	TRBV13	TGTGCCAGCAGCTACAGGGCCCAACCTTACGAGCAGTACTTC	CASSYRAQPYEQYF
NA	NA	TRBJ2-5	TRBV7-3	TGTGCCAGCAGCCCCCGACTGACCCAAGAGACCCAGTACTTC	CASSPRLTQETQYF
NA	NA	TRBJ2-1	TRBV5-1	TGTGCCAGCAGCTCGGCCGTCAATGAGCAGTTCTTC	CASSSAVNEQFF
few	TRBD2	TRBJ2-1	TRBV5-1	TGCGCCAGCAGCTACACTAGCGGCCCCAATGAGCAGTTCTTC	CASSYTSGPNEQFF
few	NA	TRBJ1-1	TRBV7-9	TGTGCCAGCAGCGAAAGGAGGAACACTGAAGCTTTCTTT	CASSERRNTEAFF
few	NA	TRBJ2-3	TRBV2	TGTGCCAGCTCCCTTAGCACAGATACGCAGTATTTT	CASSLSTDTQYF
few	NA	TRBJ2-2	TRBV5-4	TGTGCCAGCAGCGAGGGCGGATCTCGGTACACCGGGGAGCTGTTTTTT	CASSEGGSRYTGELFF
few	TRBD2	TRBJ2-2	TRBV7-9	TGTGCCAGCAGTAATAGCGGGAGGGCAAACACCGGGGAGCTGTTTTTT	CASSNSGRANTGELFF
NA	NA	TRBJ1-4	TRBV11-2	TGTGCCAGCAGTTACGACAGTTCAACTAATGAAAAACTGTTTTTT	CASSYDSSTNEKLFF
NA	NA	TRBJ2-7	TRBV18	TGTGCCAGCTCACCACCTGGCCCCAGGTACGAGCAGTACTTC	CASSPPGPRYEQYF
few	NA	TRBJ1-4	TRBV11-2	TGTGCCAGCAGCCTTCAGGAAAAACTGTTTTTT	CASSLQEKLFF
NA	NA	TRBJ2-3	TRBV5-4	TGTGCCAGCAGCTTGGGTGGGACCACAGATACGCAGTATTTT	CASSLGGTTDTQYF
few	NA	TRBJ2-1	TRBV6-5	TGTGCCAGCAGTAGAGCGGGCAGCTCCTACAATGAGCAGTTCTTC	CASSRAGSSYNEQFF
few	NA	TRBJ2-5	TRBV2	TGTGCCAGCAGTCTGTACCAAGAGACCCAGTACTTC	CASSLYQETQYF
few	NA	TRBJ2-7	TRBV29-1	TGCAGCGTTACTTCGGGACAATCCTTCTCCTACGAGCAGTACTTC	CSVTSGQSFSYEQYF
NA	NA	TRBJ1-2	TRBV5-4	TGTGCCAGCAGCTTGGACAGGGCCCGTAACTATGGCTACACCTTC	CASSLDRARNYGYTF
NA	NA	TRBJ2-7	TRBV18	TGTGCCAGCTCACCCGACCGACAGAACTACGAGCAGTACTTC	CASSPDRQNYEQYF
NA	NA	TRBJ2-4	TRBV18	TGTGCCAGCTCACCCGGGACTTTAGCCAAAAACATTCAGTACTTC	CASSPGTLAKNIQYF
few	NA	TRBJ2-7	TRBV28	TGTGCCAGCAGTTTATCGCGGCCTCCATACGAGCAGTACTTC	CASSLSRPPYEQYF
NA	NA	TRBJ2-5	TRBV5-1	TGCGCCAGCAGCTTGGAGGCGCAAGAGACCCAGTACTTC	CASSLEAQETQYF
few	NA	TRBJ2-1	TRBV30	TGTGCCTGGAGTGGTCTAAGAGTTCTTGAGCAGTTCTTC	CAWSGLRVLEQFF
few	NA	TRBJ2-1	TRBV25-1	TGTGCCAGCAAAGAAAGCGGAGGGAACAATGAGCAGTTCTTC	CASKESGGNNEQFF
few	NA	TRBJ1-1	TRBV18	TGTGCCAGCTCCCTGAAGGGGCCGAACACTGAAGCTTTCTTT	CASSLKGPNTEAFF
few	NA	TRBJ2-5	TRBV4-2	TGTGCCAGCAGCTCTGGACTCCAAGAGACCCAGTACTTC	CASSSGLQETQYF
NA	NA	TRBJ1-1	TRBV30	TGTGCCTGGAGTGTAGGTGGGGTGGGGAACACTGAAGCTTTCTTT	CAWSVGGVGNTEAFF
NA	TRBD2	TRBJ2-7	TRBV10-2	TGCGCCAGCAGTGAATTTCTAGCGGGTGGGGCCTACGAGCAGTACTTC	CASSEFLAGGAYEQYF
NA	TRBD2	TRBJ2-5	TRBV30	TGTGCCTGGCAGCGGACTAGCGCGGAGACCCAGTACTTC	CAWQRTSAETQYF
NA	TRBD2	TRBJ2-1	TRBV25-1	TGTGCCAGCAGGCCGGGACTAGCGGGAGTCTATGAGCAGTTCTTC	CASRPGLAGVYEQFF
many	NA	TRBJ2-1	TRBV29-1	TGCAGCGTTGCCTTAAGCCGGGCAACCAATGAGCAGTTCTTC	CSVALSRATNEQFF
NA	NA	TRBJ1-1	TRBV2	TGTGCCAGCAGTGAACGACTTGCAGCGAACACTGAAGCTTTCTTT	CASSERLAANTEAFF
NA	NA	TRBJ2-1	TRBV4-1	TGCGCCAGCAGCCCCGGACAGAGCTCCTACAATGAGCAGTTCTTC	CASSPGQSSYNEQFF
NA	NA	TRBJ2-1	TRBV6-6	TGTGCCAGCAGTTACTCGTGGCAGGGAAAAGACAATGAGCAGTTCTTC	CASSYSWQGKDNEQFF
few	NA	TRBJ1-2	TRBV7-2	TGTGCCAGCAGCTTACGGGCGTACTATGGCTACACCTTC	CASSLRAYYGYTF
NA	TRBD2	TRBJ2-7	TRBV29-1	TGCAGCGTGACTAGCTGGACCTACGAGCAGTACTTC	CSVTSWTYEQYF
NA	TRBD2	TRBJ2-1	TRBV27	TGTGCCAGCAGTCCCATACTAGCGGGAGTATCTATTGAGCAGTTCTTC	CASSPILAGVSIEQFF
NA	NA	TRBJ2-7	TRBV5-1	TGCGCCAGCAGCTTGGTAACGGGGGCCTCCCTCGAGCAGTACTTC	CASSLVTGASLEQYF
NA	NA	TRBJ1-5	TRBV9	TGTGCCAGCAGTGGGGATGGCAGCCTAAATCAGCCCCAGCATTTT	CASSGDGSLNQPQHF
many	NA	TRBJ2-1	TRBV7-2	TGTGCCAGCAGCTTATTGACTAGTATCAATGAGCAGTTCTTC	CASSLLTSINEQFF
NA	NA	TRBJ2-1	TRBV14	TGTGCCAGCAGCCAAGGGAGCGGTTCCTACAATGAGCAGTTCTTC	CASSQGSGSYNEQFF
few	TRBD1	TRBJ2-7	TRBV5-1	TGCGCCAGCAGCTCCGGACAGGTTCGACTTCGCTCCTACGAGCAGTACTTC	CASSSGQVRLRSYEQYF